The present T cell receptor (beta chain) was sequenced within a study of CD8 T cells in Susac syndrome. Whole-study results and caveats: By the study's own acknowledgment, its TCR sequencing and HLA analysis included relatively few individuals.

With respect to this clonotype: The target antigen is unknown.

The T cells that were sequenced for TCR beta were CD8+ and CD4+ cells from blood. Isolation of CD8+ and CD4+ T cells was performed negatively, whereas enrichment of TEMRA cells was done by FACS. RNA was extracted with the RNeasy kit, and a quantity of about 0.45 to 1 ug was reverse transcribed using random hexamers. Multiplex immunoSEQ PCR targeted 54 Vbeta and 13 Jbeta TCR beta segments. TCRdb reprocessed the immunoSEQ multiplex PCR reads with MiXCR, giving one entry per CDR3 protein. The table has around 140,000 distinct CDR3 sequences, about 95% seen once; the top ten hold about 0.11%. This receptor was identified in a human donor with multiple sclerosis. Sequencing was done on a sample of CD4+ T cells from PBMCs.

The CDR3 loop is CASSSRGPNTEAFF. CDR3 coding DNA: TGTGCCAGCAGCTCGAGGGGGCCGAACACTGAAGCTTTCTTT. The J gene is TRBJ1-1, the V gene TRBV7-2; 7 bases map to TRBD1. Germline V gene lookup returns CDR1 SGHTA and CDR2 FQGNSA. The CDR3 has 14 residues. J was trimmed by 1 base and V by 4 bases; bases with no gene match: 3.